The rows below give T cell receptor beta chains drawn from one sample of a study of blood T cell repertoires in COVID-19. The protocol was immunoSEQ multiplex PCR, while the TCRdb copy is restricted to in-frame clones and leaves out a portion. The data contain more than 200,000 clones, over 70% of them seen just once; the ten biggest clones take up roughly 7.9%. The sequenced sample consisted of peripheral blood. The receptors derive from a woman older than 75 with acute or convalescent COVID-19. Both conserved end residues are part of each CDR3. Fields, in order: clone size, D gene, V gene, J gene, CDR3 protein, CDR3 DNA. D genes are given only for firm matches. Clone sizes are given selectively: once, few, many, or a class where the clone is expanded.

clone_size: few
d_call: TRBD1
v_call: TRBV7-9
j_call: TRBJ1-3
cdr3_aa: CASSLESPGGGNTIYF
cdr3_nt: TGTGCCAGCAGCTTAGAGTCGCCAGGGGGGGGAAACACCATATATTTT

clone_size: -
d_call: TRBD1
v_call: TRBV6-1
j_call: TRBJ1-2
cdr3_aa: CASSEARGQGDGYTF
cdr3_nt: TGTGCCAGCAGTGAAGCGAGGGGGCAGGGGGATGGCTACACCTTC

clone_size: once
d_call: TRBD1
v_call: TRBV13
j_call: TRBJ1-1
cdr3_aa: CASSIKTGVREAFF
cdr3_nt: TGTGCCAGCAGCATAAAGACAGGGGTCAGGGAAGCTTTCTTT

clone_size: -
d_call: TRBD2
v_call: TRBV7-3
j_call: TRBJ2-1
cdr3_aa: CASSLAGVGNEQFF
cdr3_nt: TGTGCCAGCAGCTTAGCGGGAGTGGGGAATGAGCAGTTCTTC

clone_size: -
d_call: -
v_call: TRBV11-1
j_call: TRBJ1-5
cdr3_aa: CASSAGGNQPQHF
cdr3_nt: TGTGCCAGCAGCGCGGGTGGGAATCAGCCCCAGCATTTT

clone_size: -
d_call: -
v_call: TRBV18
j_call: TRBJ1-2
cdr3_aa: CASSQRDGYTF
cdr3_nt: TGTGCCAGCTCACAACGAGATGGCTACACCTTC

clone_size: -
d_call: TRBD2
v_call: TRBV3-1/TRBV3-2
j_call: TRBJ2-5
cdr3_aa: CASSPALAGGPIETQYF
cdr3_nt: TGTGCCAGCAGCCCCGCGCTAGCGGGAGGGCCGATAGAGACCCAGTACTTC

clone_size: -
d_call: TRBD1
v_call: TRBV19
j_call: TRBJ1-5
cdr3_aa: CASNPGTGDQPQHF
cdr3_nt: TGTGCCAGTAACCCTGGGACAGGGGATCAGCCCCAGCATTTT

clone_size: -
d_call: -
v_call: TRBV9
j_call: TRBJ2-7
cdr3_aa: CASSAGHSTAGEQYF
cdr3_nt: TGTGCCAGCAGCGCGGGACATTCAACGGCCGGCGAGCAGTACTTC

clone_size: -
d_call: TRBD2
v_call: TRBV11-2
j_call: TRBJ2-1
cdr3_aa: CASSLAHPTSGSYNEQFF
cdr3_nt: TGTGCCAGCAGCTTAGCTCACCCTACTAGCGGGAGCTACAATGAGCAGTTCTTC

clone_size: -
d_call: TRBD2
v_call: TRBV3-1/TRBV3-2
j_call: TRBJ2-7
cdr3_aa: CASSQELLAGGREQYF
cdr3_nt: TGTGCCAGCAGCCAAGAGCTGCTAGCGGGGGGGCGAGAGCAGTACTTC

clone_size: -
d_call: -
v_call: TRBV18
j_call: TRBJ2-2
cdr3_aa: CASSPPHRNTGELFF
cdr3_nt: TGTGCCAGCTCACCACCGCACAGAAACACCGGGGAGCTGTTTTTT

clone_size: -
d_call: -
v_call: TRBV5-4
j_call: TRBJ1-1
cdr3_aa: CASSLDFGAAGGMEAFF
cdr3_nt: TGTGCCAGCAGCTTGGATTTTGGGGCAGCCGGGGGTATGGAAGCTTTCTTT

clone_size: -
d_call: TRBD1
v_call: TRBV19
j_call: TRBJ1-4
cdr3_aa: CASTATGTGSEKLFF
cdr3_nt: TGTGCCAGTACCGCGACCGGGACAGGTTCCGAAAAACTGTTTTTT

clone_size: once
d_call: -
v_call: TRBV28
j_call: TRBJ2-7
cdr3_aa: CASSSITRREPYEQYF
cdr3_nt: TGTGCCAGCAGTTCTATAACTCGAAGAGAGCCCTACGAGCAGTACTTC

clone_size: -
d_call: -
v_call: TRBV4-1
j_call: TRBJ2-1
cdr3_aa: CASSQAPPLAVYYNEQFF
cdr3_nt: TGCGCCAGCAGCCAAGCACCCCCCTTAGCGGTCTATTACAATGAGCAGTTCTTC

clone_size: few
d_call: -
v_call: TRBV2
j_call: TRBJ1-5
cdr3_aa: CASTLGGLNQPQHF
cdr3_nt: TGTGCCAGCACCCTAGGAGGACTCAATCAGCCCCAGCATTTT

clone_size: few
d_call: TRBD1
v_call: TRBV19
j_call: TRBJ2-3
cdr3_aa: CASSIAGGELNTQYF
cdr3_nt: TGTGCCAGTAGTATTGCAGGGGGCGAATTGAATACGCAGTATTTT

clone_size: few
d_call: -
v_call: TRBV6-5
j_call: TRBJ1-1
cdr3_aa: CASSYSHRSNTEAFF
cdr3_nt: TGTGCCAGCAGTTACTCTCACAGGTCGAACACTGAAGCTTTCTTT

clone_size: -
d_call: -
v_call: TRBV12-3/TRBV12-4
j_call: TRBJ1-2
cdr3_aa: CASTPAANYGYTF
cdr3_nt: TGTGCCAGCACCCCAGCAGCGAACTATGGCTACACCTTC

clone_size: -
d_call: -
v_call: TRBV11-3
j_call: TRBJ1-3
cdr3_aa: CASSPSSGNTIYF
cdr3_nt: TGTGCCAGCAGCCCGAGCTCTGGAAACACCATATATTTT

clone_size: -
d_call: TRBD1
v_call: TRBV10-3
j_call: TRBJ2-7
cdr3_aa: CAISVDRGPYEQYF
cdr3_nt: TGTGCCATCAGTGTTGACAGGGGGCCCTACGAGCAGTACTTC

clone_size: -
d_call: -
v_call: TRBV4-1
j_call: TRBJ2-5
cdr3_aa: CASSPPEGTQYF
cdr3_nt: TGCGCCAGCAGCCCACCAGAGGGGACCCAGTACTTC

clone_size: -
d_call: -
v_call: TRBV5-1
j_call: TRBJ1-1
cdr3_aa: CASSSDRLNTEAFF
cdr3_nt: TGCGCCAGCAGCTCCGACAGATTGAACACTGAAGCTTTCTTT

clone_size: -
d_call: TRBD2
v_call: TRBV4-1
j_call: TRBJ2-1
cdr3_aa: CASSQEWLAGHNEQFF
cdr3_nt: TGCGCCAGCAGCCAAGAATGGCTAGCGGGCCACAATGAGCAGTTCTTC

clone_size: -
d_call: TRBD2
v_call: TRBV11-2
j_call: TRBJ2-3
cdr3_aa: CASSSSREVTQYF
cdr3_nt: TGTGCCAGCAGCTCCTCGCGGGAGGTTACGCAGTATTTT

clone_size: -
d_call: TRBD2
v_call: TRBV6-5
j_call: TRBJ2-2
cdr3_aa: CASRGGSNTGELFF
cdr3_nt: TGTGCCAGCAGGGGCGGGAGCAACACCGGGGAGCTGTTTTTT

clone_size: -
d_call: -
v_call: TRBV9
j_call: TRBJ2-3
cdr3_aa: CASSTDTWADTQYF
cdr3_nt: TGTGCCAGCAGCACGGACACTTGGGCAGATACGCAGTATTTT

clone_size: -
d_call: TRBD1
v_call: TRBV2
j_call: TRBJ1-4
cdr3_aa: CASSWGQPNEKLFF
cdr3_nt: TGTGCCAGCAGCTGGGGACAGCCGAATGAAAAACTGTTTTTT